This record looks at one TCR beta chain sequence and its context. This clone has a single count. Its specific antigen is unknown. Per-base quality was not reported, and no clone a single base away is much larger than it. The germline V gene (reference sequence) specifies GTSNPN as CDR1 and SVGIG as CDR2. Spanning cysteine to phenylalanine, the CDR3 consists of 14 amino acids. Only the CDR3 DNA stays, 42 bases, in frame from base 1. V lost 0 bases and J lost 1 base; the stretch between them is 8 bases long. This record belongs to a study of blood T cell repertoires in COVID-19 (dated by TCRdb to the early 2020s). Looking at the study overall: Samples from collaborators originated in the United States, Italy and Spain and spanned both the acute and convalescent phases of COVID-19. Samples were obtained from the ongoing ImmuneRACE study (first 160 participants) and from some 1,200 subjects provided by 6 global collaborators. The material from the prospective study consisted of cDNA or gDNA derived from T cells, B-cell-depleted T cells, or PBMCs. The repertoires were released in a freely available public database meant as a resource for research on the immune response to SARS-CoV-2. Where HLA class I and class II types were available, the types were taken from metadata supplied by the sample provider, not from assay-based typing. Subjects who had been exposed to COVID-19, were actively infected with it, or had recovered from it provided the deeply sampled blood TCRbeta repertoires that made up the dataset. A de-identified subject ID, COVID-19 status, age in years and sex were almost always included in the sample metadata.

The immunoSEQ Assay, a bias-controlled multiplex PCR, was used to amplify TCRbeta CDR3 regions from genomic DNA. On the authors' methods: Nucleated cell counts per sample were estimated from amplification of reference gene primers within the assay. To quantify the absolute abundance of each unique TCRbeta CDR3 rearrangement, sequence reads were collapsed and filtered. Productive Simpson clonality was computed per sample as the square root of Simpson's diversity index over productive rearrangements. Not all clones reach the TCRdb copy of this immuneACCESS table, which keeps in-frame sequences only. Checked studies attribute under half of the gap to unresolved V genes and leave the rest unexplained. V, J and clone size derive from that table, while D and trimming were established from the DNA sequence. This sample holds tens of thousands of clones; around 89% were observed only once. The top ten hold approximately 10% of the sample.

Broader findings and caveats from the paper: How much clinical and demographic metadata was included differed by source and by participant, and the metadata was provided uncurated.

Each collaborating institution followed its own protocols to collect whole blood in K2EDTA tubes. For TCRbeta analysis, collaborators shipped samples as frozen whole blood, isolated PBMCs, or DNA extracted from either of those sample types. Source material: peripheral blood. Recombination linked TRBV30 to TRBJ2-3; the best D guess is TRBD2, with 7 bases matching. The receptor was derived from a human donor in a cohort sampled during active COVID-19. The DNA reads as follows: TGTGCCTGGAGTGTAGGGGGGGGCACAGATACGCAGTATTTT. This yields the protein CAWSVGGGTDTQYF.